This entry is about one T cell receptor beta chain. The data were taken from a study of blood T cell repertoires in COVID-19. Study in general: COVID-19 samples from acute and convalescent phases originated in the United States, Italy and Spain.

Trimming left V 6 bases short and J 10 bases short, with 13 bases between. In germline, CDR1 is MNHEY, CDR2 SVGAGI. The CDR3 sequence is 12 residues long. Generated by immunoSEQ multiplex PCR, the TCRdb table keeps only in-frame clones and is missing some. This sample carries 200,000 to 300,000 clones, approximately 88% of them seen once, and the ten largest clones take 2.6%. The V and J genes are TRBV6-5 and TRBJ2-1; D unresolved. This TCR was sampled from a woman in her thirties with acute COVID-19. Input material: PBMCs or T cells enriched from blood (not recorded which). CDR3 DNA: TGTGCCAGCAGCCCCCCCAGTACCGAGCAGTTCTTC. As protein: CASSPPSTEQFF.